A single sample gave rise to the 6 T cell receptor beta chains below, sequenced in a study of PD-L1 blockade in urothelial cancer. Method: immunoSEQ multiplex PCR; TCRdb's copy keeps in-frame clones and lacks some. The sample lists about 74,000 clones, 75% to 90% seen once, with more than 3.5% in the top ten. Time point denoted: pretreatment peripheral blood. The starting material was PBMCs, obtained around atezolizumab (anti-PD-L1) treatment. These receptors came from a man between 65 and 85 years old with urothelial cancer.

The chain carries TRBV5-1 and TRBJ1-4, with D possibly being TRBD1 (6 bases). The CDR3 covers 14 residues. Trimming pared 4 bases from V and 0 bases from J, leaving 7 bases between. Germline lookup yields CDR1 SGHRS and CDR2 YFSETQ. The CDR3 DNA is TGCGCCAGCAGCCCAGGGGCAACTAATGAAAAACTGTTTTTT. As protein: CASSPGATNEKLFF.

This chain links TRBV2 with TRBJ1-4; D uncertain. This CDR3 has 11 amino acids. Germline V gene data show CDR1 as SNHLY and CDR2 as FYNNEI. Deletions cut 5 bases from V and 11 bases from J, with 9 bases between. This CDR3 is CASSLLGKLFF. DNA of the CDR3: TGTGCCAGCAGTCTTCTCGGGAAACTGTTTTTT.

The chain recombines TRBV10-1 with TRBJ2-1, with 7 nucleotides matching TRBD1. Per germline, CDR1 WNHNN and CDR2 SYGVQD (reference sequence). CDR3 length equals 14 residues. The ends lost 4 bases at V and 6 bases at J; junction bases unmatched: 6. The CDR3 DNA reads TGCGCCAGCAGTGCACAGGGGTGGGGCAATGAGCAGTTCTTC. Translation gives CASSAQGWGNEQFF.

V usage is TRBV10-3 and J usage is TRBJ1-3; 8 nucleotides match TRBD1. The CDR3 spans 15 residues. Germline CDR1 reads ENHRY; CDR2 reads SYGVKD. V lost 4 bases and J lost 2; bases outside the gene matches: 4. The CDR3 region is CAISAPGQAGNTIYF. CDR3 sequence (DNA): TGTGCCATCAGTGCCCCGGGACAGGCTGGAAACACCATATATTTT.

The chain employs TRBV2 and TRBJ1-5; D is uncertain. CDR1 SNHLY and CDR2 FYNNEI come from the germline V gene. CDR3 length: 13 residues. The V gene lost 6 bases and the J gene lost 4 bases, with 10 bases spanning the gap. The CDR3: CASSPERNQPQHF. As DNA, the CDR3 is TGTGCCAGCAGCCCCGAGAGAAATCAGCCCCAGCATTTT. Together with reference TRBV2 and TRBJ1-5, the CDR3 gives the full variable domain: EPEVTQTPSHQVTQMGQEVILRCVPISNHLYFYWYRQILGQKVEFLVSFYNNEISEKSEIFDDQFSVERPDGSNFTLKIRSTKLEDSAMYFCASSPERNQPQHFGDGTRLSIL.

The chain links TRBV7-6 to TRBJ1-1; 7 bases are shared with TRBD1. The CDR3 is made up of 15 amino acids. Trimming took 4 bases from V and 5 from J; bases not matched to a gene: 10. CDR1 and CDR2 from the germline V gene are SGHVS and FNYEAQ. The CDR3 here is CASSSPDRAGTEAFF. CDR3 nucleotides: TGTGCCAGCAGCTCACCAGACAGGGCGGGAACTGAAGCTTTCTTT.